This T cell receptor (beta chain) comes out of a study of cytomegalovirus exposure and HLA in healthy donors. The study, taken as a whole, reports: Reports showed the classifier diagnosing cytomegalovirus status with high specificity and sensitivity. Associated with HLA alleles at 0.05 false discovery rate in a later analysis were 16,951 TCR beta sequences. Later analysis indicated greater clonal expansion among HLA-associated TCR beta chains than among equally common other chains.

Both 60 Vbeta primers and 13 Jbeta primers went into the PCR. Data came from immunoSEQ multiplex PCR; TCRdb stores just in-frame clones and leaves some out. The table lists 65,000 to 85,000 clones. About this clone: No antigen is known for it.

The CDR3 runs 15 residues. Trimming shortened V by 3 bases and J by 1 base, and 10 bases separated the two germline ends. Germline CDR1 is KGHSH and CDR2 is LQKENI. Sequenced material: PBMCs. The TCR sequence derives from a woman in her 30s in good health and CMV-seronegative. The chain uses TRBV18 and TRBJ1-5; D gene unclear. DNA for the CDR3: TGTGCCAGCTCACCGGGCATTACGAGCAATCAGCCCCAGCATTTT. Its protein product is CASSPGITSNQPQHF.